This TCR beta chain was sequenced in a study of Ad26.COV2.S vaccination and SARS-CoV-2 variants (dated by TCRdb to the early 2020s). At the level of the whole study: Vaccine-arm donors were drawn from COV1001, a multicentre, randomized, double-blind, placebo-controlled phase I-IIa trial of Ad26.COV2.S in healthy adults. The TCR-sequenced set comprised approximately 32 samples: some 20 Ad26.COV2.S vaccine recipients, 5 placebo recipients and 8 SARS-CoV-2 convalescent individuals. Investigators did not know the trial group allocation while performing experiments and assessing outcomes. Trial participants were randomized into five groups of five, in which low-dose or high-dose Ad26.COV2.S was given once or twice, or placebo was given on both occasions. TCRbeta repertoire sequencing served as the tool for gauging how specific and how broad the SARS-CoV-2-reactive T cell receptors were following Ad26.COV2.S vaccination. Dosing of Ad26.COV2.S was intramuscular, at either 5x10^10 or 1x10^11 viral particles, delivered as one shot or as two shots spaced 56 days apart.

Concerning this clone itself: It lacks a known antigen. Within one base of it there is no much larger clone, and no base qualities were kept.

The sample's treatment or condition label, in plain terms: approximately 18 received Ad26.COV2.S at low or high dose, single or two shots; about 5 received placebo; per-sample allocation not given. For vaccine and placebo recipients, repertoires were sequenced using samples collected on day 63 after the first injection. In Cohort 1b, more than 20 adults aged 18-55 years were enrolled at a single site in Boston, USA, between 29 July and 7 August 2020. Ad26.COV2.S was a replication-incompetent adenovirus type 26 vector that expressed a prefusion-stabilized SARS-CoV-2 spike protein derived from the original Wuhan strain. The immunoSEQ Assay was used to sequence TCRbeta CDR3 regions. After extraction, genomic DNA underwent amplification by bias-controlled multiplex PCR, followed by high-throughput sequencing. Per the source publication's procedure: To quantify the absolute abundance of each unique TCRbeta CDR3 region, sequences were collapsed and filtered. T cell fraction was estimated by normalizing TCRbeta template counts to usable DNA, with usable DNA measured through amplification of reference genes found in all nucleated cells. Repertoire TCRs were annotated as SARS-CoV-2-specific when V gene, CDR3 amino acid sequence and J gene were exactly matched to a known reactive TCR set. The reference SARS-CoV-2 TCR set came from MIRA and was filtered for enrichment in COVID-19-positive ImmuneCODE repertoires, removing public or cross-reactive TCRs. Using the MIRA antigens, annotated TCRs were further analysed by specific ORF or by position within an ORF. Depth was the summed frequency of annotated unique rearrangements, while breadth was defined as annotated unique rearrangements over total unique productive rearrangements. Two-sided Wilcoxon rank-sum tests were applied when comparing TCR breadth between groups. TCRdb provides this immuneACCESS table in a form limited to in-frame rearrangements. Some clones are lacking; in checked studies, under half of them reflect an unresolved V gene, and why the rest are absent is not known. The V and J calls and clone size were taken over from that table, and D and trimming were inferred from the DNA. Within this sample are 350,000 to 400,000 clones, with around 89% of them counted one time only. Clones ranked in the top ten supply around 1.9% of the sample.

The paper's findings and limits, for the study overall: The study lacked the statistical power to compare responses across vaccine doses or regimens. Comparable non-spike TCR breadth was observed between vaccine and placebo recipients, consistent with only spike being contained in the vaccine. After vaccination, spike-specific CD8+ and CD4+ T cell responses were reported to show substantial breadth. Compared with placebo recipients, Ad26.COV2.S recipients showed higher spike-specific TCR breadth (P = 0.0014). The authors noted that the TCR breadth and depth analyses may have underestimated total T cell responses.

This receptor was taken from a person aged 18-60 years who received the Ad26.COV2.S COVID-19 vaccine or a placebo. The starting material was peripheral blood, obtained in a trial of Ad26.COV2.S vaccine versus placebo.

The CDR3 corresponds to CASSPLFGGATEYNSPLHF. The DNA reads as follows: TGTGCCAGCTCACCACTTTTTGGGGGCGCTACCGAATATAATTCACCCCTCCACTTT. The chain is encoded by TRBV18 joined to TRBJ1-6; TRBD1 is perhaps the D gene, given 6 matching bases. V is cut by 1 base and J by 4 bases, and the space between the germline ends is 20 bases. CDR1 is given as KGHSH and CDR2 as LQKENI, both from the germline V gene. Measured from the cysteine to the phenylalanine, the CDR3 is 19 residues long. The kept DNA is CDR3 alone, 57 bases in frame from the first base.